This T cell receptor (beta chain) comes out of a study of technical replicates of blood from several donors. CDR3 length equals 16 residues. CDR1 is MNHEY, CDR2 SMNVEV, per germline (reference sequence). Trimming cost V 5 bases and J 2 bases; bases outside gene matches: 8. The assay was immunoSEQ multiplex PCR, and TCRdb's table has in-frame clones only and misses some. Altogether 75,000 to 95,000 clones are present, around nine tenths being singletons, with the ten largest covering roughly 0.27%. This clone was counted between two and nine times. The sequencing input was T cells isolated from PBMCs. The source of this sequence is a human donor in good health. V and J are TRBV27 and TRBJ1-1, with 10 bases identical to TRBD1. CDR3 sequence reads: CASSEYRDRGNTEAFF. CDR3 nucleotides: TGTGCCAGCAGTGAGTACCGGGACAGGGGAAACACTGAAGCTTTCTTT.